The 2 T cell receptor beta chains presented below share a single source sample, sequenced in a study of human T cells and chemical hapten exposure. TCRdb fed the RACE reads into MiXCR, producing one record per CDR3 protein. Here the sample spans some 79,000 distinct CDR3 sequences, about a tenth being singletons. Specified time point: patch test 3, about 24 weeks after DPC sensitization. Treatment defined: therapeutic diphenylcyclopropenone sensitization with weekly scalp DPC. Specimen: whole blood, collected in connection with sensitization to the hapten diphenylcyclopropenone (DPC). The source is a woman aged 50 to 65 with alopecia areata. Some clones in this sample may be carry-over from other donors' samples.

CDR3 DNA: TGTGCCAGCAGCTTAGGAGGAGTAAGGGTTGAGCAGTTCTTC. Its protein is CASSLGGVRVEQFF. J is TRBJ2-1 and V is TRBV7-8; D call uncertain. V lost 1 base and J lost 9, with 13 bases in between. Germline V gene data show CDR1 as SGHVS and CDR2 as FQNEAQ. CDR3 length: 14 residues.

The chain is built from TRBV5-1 and TRBJ2-7; D gene unclear. Per the germline V gene, CDR1 is SGHRS and CDR2 is YFSETQ. CDR3 size: 12 residues. V was shortened by 2 bases and J by 6 bases, with 9 bases between the two germline ends. The CDR3, as DNA: TGCGCCAGCAGCTTTCTACGAGGCGAGCAGTACTTC. Translating it yields CASSFLRGEQYF.